The source of this T cell receptor (beta chain) is a study of siplizumab effects on memory and regulatory T cells. TCRdb's copy holds only in-frame clones and misses some; the assay was immunoSEQ multiplex PCR. The table includes roughly 14,000 clones, roughly 50% detected once. Of note for this clone: Its antigen is not identified.

General study points: The drug siplizumab significantly decreased the alloreactive sequences that could be traced to unstimulated CD4+ memory cells. Treg origin accounted for an average of around 69% of mappable alloreactive CD4+ clones with siplizumab and under 30% in controls. Naive T cells seemed more diverse than memory cells; they also seemed major alloresponse contributors.

From germline, CDR1 is LNHDA and CDR2 SQIVND (reference sequence). Deletions cut 9 bases from V and 5 bases from J, with 16 bases between. This CDR3 has 13 amino acids. Over a period of over five days at 37 degrees C, the mixed lymphocyte reaction cells were cocultured. This sequence originates from a human donor in good health; the cells came from an allogeneic mixed lymphocyte reaction. The chain joins TRBV19 to TRBJ1-1; D possibly corresponds to TRBD1 (6 bases). What was sequenced was CFSE-low (dividing) CD4+ T cells sorted from an allogeneic mixed lymphocyte reaction. The CDR3, as DNA: TGTGCCAGCGCACCCACAGGGAGAACTGAAGCTTTCTTT. Amino acid sequence: CASAPTGRTEAFF.